The 10 T cell receptor beta chains reported below all come from one sample, sequenced in a study of blood T cell repertoires in COVID-19 (dated by TCRdb to the early 2020s). Libraries came from the immunoSEQ multiplex PCR assay. TCRdb holds this immuneACCESS table with in-frame rearrangements only. Some clones are missing; in checked studies, unresolved V genes explain under half, and the rest has no known cause. This sample comprises 200,000 to 250,000 clones, about 82% of them detected only once. The ten largest clonotypes hold approximately 13% of the sample. Material: peripheral blood. These receptors came from a man older than 75 with acute or convalescent COVID-19.

The chain has TRBV6-5 and TRBJ1-2; possibly TRBD1 for D (6 bases). Looked up from germline, CDR1 is MNHEY and CDR2 is SVGAGI. This CDR3 has 13 residues. V was clipped by 5 bases and J by 8 bases, with 15 bases between them. The CDR3 sequence: CASSPRTVQGYTF. The CDR3 nucleotides are TGTGCCAGCAGTCCCCGGACAGTTCAAGGCTACACCTTC.

The sample holds a few counts of this clone. The chain uses TRBV19 and TRBJ1-6; D not resolved. Per the germline V gene, CDR1 is LNHDA and CDR2 is SQIVND (reference sequence). V lost 3 bases to trimming and J lost 8 bases, with 17 bases between them. The CDR3 sequence is 16 residues long. CDR3 residues: CASSMNPTGSHSPLHF. The CDR3, as DNA: TGTGCCAGTAGTATGAACCCGACCGGTAGCCATTCACCCCTCCACTTT. Filled out from reference TRBV19 and TRBJ1-6, the complete variable domain reads DGGITQSPKYLFRKEGQNVTLSCEQNLNHDAMYWYRQDPGQGLRLIYYSQIVNDFQKGDIAEGYSVSREKKESFPLTVTSAQKNPTAFYLCASSMNPTGSHSPLHFGNGTRLTVT.

J is TRBJ2-3 and V is TRBV5-1; weak D call: TRBD2 (6 bases). CDR3 size: 15 residues. The V end lost 0 bases, the J end lost 4 bases, and 12 bases lay between the germline ends. Germline CDR1 SGHRS, CDR2 YFSETQ. This chain's CDR3 is CASSLDGSVADTQYF. CDR3 DNA: TGCGCCAGCAGCTTGGACGGGAGCGTCGCAGATACGCAGTATTTT. Drawing the rest from reference TRBV5-1 and TRBJ2-3, the complete variable domain is KAGVTQTPRYLIKTRGQQVTLSCSPISGHRSVSWYQQTPGQGLQFLFEYFSETQRNKGNFPGRFSGRQFSNSRSEMNVSTLELGDSALYLCASSLDGSVADTQYFGPGTRLTVL.

This chain connects TRBV5-1 to TRBJ1-5; D is unresolved. This CDR3 is built from 15 residues. Looked up from germline, CDR1 is SGHRS and CDR2 is YFSETQ. Trimming took off 0 bases at V and 6 bases at J, with 13 bases between the two ends. The CDR3 DNA is TGCGCCAGCAGCTTGGCAGGAGGTTTGGGTCAGCCCCAGCATTTT. It encodes CASSLAGGLGQPQHF.

The CDR3 sequence is CAISEYAADTQYF. For the CDR3, the DNA is TGTGCCATCAGTGAGTACGCGGCAGATACGCAGTATTTT. V is TRBV10-3 and J is TRBJ2-3; D is unresolved. Trimming removed 1 base at V and 4 bases at J, with 6 bases between. CDR3 length: 13 residues. Germline V gives CDR1 ENHRY, CDR2 SYGVKD.

The genes are TRBV27 and TRBJ2-1; D may be TRBD1 (6 bases). Trimming shortened V by 3 bases and J by 4 bases, and 13 bases separated the two germline ends. This CDR3 comprises 15 residues. Germline V gene data show CDR1 as MNHEY and CDR2 as SMNVEV (reference sequence). The CDR3 protein is CASSFPPTGYNEQFF. The CDR3, as DNA: TGTGCCAGCAGTTTTCCCCCTACAGGGTACAATGAGCAGTTCTTC.

On this clone: Additional DNA sequences in this sample encode the identical CDR3. The chain has TRBV7-2 and TRBJ1-5; D ambiguous. This CDR3 is 14 amino acids long. V lost 3 bases and J lost 1, with 7 bases in between. Germline CDR1 reads SGHTA; CDR2 reads FQGNSA. This chain's CDR3 is CASSFPGSNQPQHF. The CDR3 DNA reads as TGTGCCAGCAGCTTCCCGGGGAGCAATCAGCCCCAGCATTTT. Together with reference TRBV7-2 and TRBJ1-5, the CDR3 gives the full variable domain: GAGVSQSPSNKVTEKGKDVELRCDPISGHTALYWYRQSLGQGLEFLIYFQGNSAPDKSGLPSDRFSAERTGGSVSTLTIQRTQQEDSAVYLCASSFPGSNQPQHFGDGTRLSIL.

V usage is TRBV7-9 and J usage is TRBJ2-6, with a weak D call TRBD2 (6 bases). In germline, CDR1 is SEHNR, CDR2 FQNEAQ (reference sequence). Trimming stripped 2 bases from V and 3 bases from J, with 11 bases between. This CDR3 spans 16 amino acids. DNA of the CDR3: TGTGCCAGCAGCTTACTAGCGTCGTTTGGGGCCAACGTCCTGACTTTC. As protein: CASSLLASFGANVLTF.

V and J are TRBV11-3 and TRBJ1-4, with a tentative D call TRBD1 (6 bases). V was shortened by 1 base and J by 5 bases, with 8 bases between the two germline ends. The CDR3 spans 14 residues. The V gene's germline CDR1 is SGHNT and CDR2 YENEEA. The CDR3 loop reads CASSLGGQNEKLFF. CDR3 coding DNA: TGTGCCAGCAGCTTAGGAGGACAGAATGAAAAACTGTTTTTT.

This chain connects TRBV5-1 to TRBJ2-2, with a weak D call TRBD2 (7 bases). Trimming left V 0 bases short and J 0 bases short, with 12 bases between. CDR1 and CDR2 from the germline V gene are SGHRS and YFSETQ. The CDR3 covers 17 residues. In DNA, the CDR3 is TGCGCCAGCAGCTTGGAGGGGGGGCTCCCGAACACCGGGGAGCTGTTTTTT. This codes for CASSLEGGLPNTGELFF.